This T cell receptor (beta chain) was sequenced during a study of blood T cell repertoires in COVID-19. Across the study: The United States, Italy and Spain were the sources of the acute and convalescent COVID-19 samples. The cDNA or gDNA used as material had been derived from T cells, B-cell-depleted T cells, or PBMCs.

Assay used: immunoSEQ multiplex PCR; TCRdb lists only in-frame clones, some missing. The data hold about 200,000 clones, with roughly 86% observed a single time. Trimming pared 3 bases from V and 4 bases from J, leaving 14 bases between. CDR1 and CDR2 (germline): KGHSH, LQKENI. The CDR3 consists of 15 residues. This TCR was sampled from a woman in her forties or fifties with COVID-19, enrolled during active disease. This chain joins TRBV18 and TRBJ2-3; D is ambiguous. The specimen was peripheral blood. The CDR3 region is CASSPRPPGSDTQYF. The CDR3 nucleotides are TGTGCCAGCTCACCTCGCCCCCCCGGTTCAGATACGCAGTATTTT. The full variable domain, with the rest looked up from reference TRBV18 and TRBJ2-3, is NAGVMQNPRHLVRRRGQEARLRCSPMKGHSHVYWYRQLPEEGLKFMVYLQKENIIDESGMPKERFSAEFPKEGPSILRIQQVVRGDSAAYFCASSPRPPGSDTQYFGPGTRLTVL.